The next 17 T cell receptor beta chains were all read from a single sample in a study of blood T cell repertoires in COVID-19. Clones were sequenced by immunoSEQ multiplex PCR, and TCRdb holds only the in-frame ones, with some missing. The repertoire has roughly 160,000 clones, approximately 86% of them found once; the top ten carry 8% to 10%. Source material: peripheral blood. The receptors shown here come from a man aged 60 to 69 with acute or convalescent COVID-19.

The rearrangement uses TRBV5-1 and TRBJ2-7; TRBD2 matches at 11 bases. V lost 4 bases, J lost 4 bases, and 25 bases stayed unmatched. The CDR3 has 21 amino acids. Per germline, CDR1 SGHRS and CDR2 YFSETQ. CDR3 sequence (DNA): TGCGCCAGCAGCCCAAAACCCTCGTGGGATAGCGGGAGGGCCGTAGCGTACGAGCAGTACTTC. The encoded protein is CASSPKPSWDSGRAVAYEQYF.

The chain combines TRBV19 with TRBJ1-5, with D tentatively TRBD1 (5 bases). The CDR3 totals 15 residues. V lost 8 bases, J lost 4 bases, and 18 bases lay in between. Germline V lookup: CDR1 LNHDA, CDR2 SQIVND (reference sequence). This chain's CDR3 is CASETAGRGNQPQHF. CDR3 coding DNA: TGTGCCAGTGAGACCGCGGGGCGAGGGAATCAGCCCCAGCATTTT.

The DNA for the CDR3 is TGTGCCAGCAGCTTACGACCCGGGACTAGCTCGGGTGAGCAGTTCTTC. Protein product: CASSLRPGTSSGEQFF. The chain employs TRBV5-8 and TRBJ2-1, with 9 bases that match TRBD2. The V segment lost 2 bases and the J segment 9 bases; nucleotides outside the gene matches: 12. Per germline, CDR1 SGHTS and CDR2 YDEGEE. CDR3 length: 16 amino acids.

This rearrangement joins TRBV5-1 to TRBJ2-1; weak D call: TRBD1 (5 bases). The germline V and J ends were trimmed by 4 bases and 0 bases, with 11 bases remaining between them. This CDR3 comprises 15 residues. Per germline, CDR1 SGHRS and CDR2 YFSETQ. CDR3 loop: CASSEQGTSYNEQFF. CDR3 bases: TGCGCCAGCAGCGAGCAGGGAACCTCCTACAATGAGCAGTTCTTC.

The chain links TRBV29-1 to TRBJ1-2, with D possibly matching TRBD1 (5 bases). There are 14 residues in the CDR3. Germline values: CDR1 SQVTM, CDR2 ANQGSEA. V was pared by 5 bases and J by 2 bases, with 15 bases between. CDR3: CSVTDTPRNYGYTF. In nucleotides, the CDR3 is TGCAGCGTTACGGACACACCTAGAAACTATGGCTACACCTTC.

The J gene is TRBJ2-1, the V gene TRBV5-4; perhaps TRBD1 as D (6 bases). Per germline, CDR1 SGHNT and CDR2 YYREEE (reference sequence). The CDR3 totals 13 residues. Trimming left V 8 bases short and J 3 bases short, with 12 bases between. The CDR3 loop is CASMGAHYNEQFF. The DNA for the CDR3 is TGTGCCAGTATGGGGGCGCACTACAATGAGCAGTTCTTC. The full variable domain, its missing parts supplied by reference TRBV5-4 and TRBJ2-1, is ETGVTQSPTHLIKTRGQQVTLRCSSQSGHNTVSWYQQALGQGPQFIFQYYREEENGRGNFPPRFSGLQFPNYSSELNVNALELDDSALYLCASMGAHYNEQFFGPGTRLTVL.

The chain couples TRBV10-1 to TRBJ2-2; 8 bases align to TRBD2. V shed 4 bases and J 0 bases; nucleotides not matched to a gene: 16. Germline V gene lookup returns CDR1 WNHNN and CDR2 SYGVQD (reference sequence). There are 20 residues in the CDR3. CDR3 DNA: TGCGCCAGCAGTGGTTTCCCGTTTGGTAGCGGGGTACCGAACACCGGGGAGCTGTTTTTT. Translating it yields CASSGFPFGSGVPNTGELFF.

J is TRBJ1-1 and V is TRBV6-4; D may be TRBD1 (6 bases). Trimming took off 6 bases at V and 5 bases at J, with 16 bases between the two ends. The CDR3 has 14 residues. Germline V gene lookup returns CDR1 MRHNA and CDR2 SNTAGT. CDR3 in DNA: TGTGCCAGCAGCCCACAGGGCCTCGGAACTGAAGCTTTCTTT. The encoded protein is CASSPQGLGTEAFF.

The rearrangement joins TRBV7-6 to TRBJ1-3, with a possible D match to TRBD1 (5 bases). V lost 0 bases and J 0 bases, leaving 6 bases between the germline ends. The CDR3 has 15 residues. CDR1 is SGHVS and CDR2 is FNYEAQ in the germline V gene. The CDR3 loop is CASSLAGHSGNTIYF. DNA of the CDR3: TGTGCCAGCAGCTTAGCGGGGCACTCTGGAAACACCATATATTTT.

This chain joins TRBV7-8 and TRBJ2-3; maybe TRBD2 (5 bases). Trimming shortened V by 4 bases and J by 2 bases, and 16 bases separated the two germline ends. CDR3 length: 16 residues. CDR1 SGHVS and CDR2 FQNEAQ come from the germline V gene. CDR3 nucleotide sequence: TGTGCCAGCAGCTCTCCTCCCGGACTCGCCACAGATACGCAGTATTTT. Translating gives CASSSPPGLATDTQYF. Full variable domain (outside the CDR3, taken from reference TRBV7-8 and TRBJ2-3): GAGVSQSPRYKVAKRGQDVALRCDPISGHVSLFWYQQALGQGPEFLTYFQNEAQLDKSGLPSDRFFAERPEGSVSTLKIQRTQQEDSAVYLCASSSPPGLATDTQYFGPGTRLTVL.

A few counts support this clone. The rearrangement joins TRBV3-1 (or the pseudogene TRBV3-2) to TRBJ2-5; possible D gene TRBD1, 6 bases. Germline CDR1 reads LGHDT; CDR2 reads YNNKEL (reference sequence). Trimming shortened V by 4 bases and J by 4 bases, and 19 bases separated the two germline ends. The CDR3 is 16 amino acids. The CDR3 spells CASSPGRLKDRETQYF. CDR3 DNA: TGTGCCAGCAGCCCTGGTAGGTTGAAGGACAGAGAGACCCAGTACTTC.

The genes are TRBV28 and TRBJ2-3; 8 bases line up with TRBD1. J gave up 2 bases and V 9 bases, and 4 bases lay outside the gene matches. The germline V gene has CDR1 MDHEN and CDR2 SYDVKM. This CDR3 region has 13 residues. The chain's CDR3 is CASQGAVTDTQYF. CDR3 in DNA: TGTGCCAGTCAGGGGGCGGTCACAGATACGCAGTATTTT.

The chain uses TRBV27 and TRBJ1-2; no clear D gene. The CDR3 spans 15 residues. Germline loops: CDR1 MNHEY, CDR2 SMNVEV (reference sequence). The V end lost 5 bases, the J end lost 7 bases, and 20 bases lay between the germline ends. The DNA for the CDR3 is TGTGCCAGCAGTCAAGCAATAAATAAGTTCGGTGGCTACACCTTC. It translates to CASSQAINKFGGYTF.

The chain joins TRBV21-1 to TRBJ1-5; TRBD1, the table's D call, was not compared with the DNA. TRBV21-1 is marked as a pseudogene. The CDR3 runs to 12 residues. This CDR3 reads CASSRKTQPQHF. The CDR3 region has the DNA TGTGCCAGCAGCAGGAAGACACAGCCCCAGCATTTT.

Remarks on this clone: This specimen includes other DNA sequences encoding the same CDR3. The chain combines TRBV18 with TRBJ2-3; TRBD1 is a possible D gene (6 bases). Germline V gene sequence: CDR1 KGHSH, CDR2 LQKENI. The V and J ends lost 3 bases and 3 bases respectively, with 13 bases between them. This CDR3 is 15 amino acids long. This CDR3 is CASSPLQGRTDTQYF. In DNA, the CDR3 is TGTGCCAGCTCACCCCTCCAGGGGCGGACAGATACGCAGTATTTT.

The genes are TRBV9 and TRBJ2-3, with D perhaps TRBD1 (5 bases). The CDR3 sequence is 15 residues long. V was clipped by 3 bases and J by 2 bases, with 13 bases between them. CDR1 SGDLS and CDR2 YYNGEE come from the germline V gene. This CDR3 reads CASSEGWTNTDTQYF. The CDR3 DNA follows: TGTGCCAGCAGCGAGGGCTGGACAAACACAGATACGCAGTATTTT. The full variable domain, its missing parts supplied by reference TRBV9 and TRBJ2-3, is DSGVTQTPKHLITATGQRVTLRCSPRSGDLSVYWYQQSLDQGLQFLIQYYNGEERAKGNILERFSAQQFPDLHSELNLSSLELGDSALYFCASSEGWTNTDTQYFGPGTRLTVL.

CDR3 amino acids: CASSLSLARLHEQYF. The CDR3 bases are TGTGCCAGCAGTCTCTCACTAGCGCGTCTTCACGAGCAGTACTTC. This chain uses TRBV6-6 with TRBJ2-7; 7 bases fit TRBD2. CDR1 is MNHNY, CDR2 SVGAGI, per germline (reference sequence). Losses at the gene ends were 5 bases for V and 5 bases for J; bases not matched to a gene: 12. The CDR3 covers 15 residues.